Sequencing of this T cell receptor (beta chain) was carried out in a study of response to subunit inactivated influenza vaccine. The V gene lost 6 bases and the J gene lost 3 bases, with 17 bases spanning the gap. In germline, CDR1 is SGHTA, CDR2 FQGNSA. This CDR3 has 15 residues. Each CDR3 protein is one row after TCRdb ran MiXCR on the RT-PCR reads. The table records under 950,000 distinct CDR3 sequences, around 20% of them present only once. Sample: PBMCs from blood, taken around 5 days after vaccination. This sequence joins TRBV7-2 and TRBJ1-1; D possibly corresponds to TRBD1 (5 bases). The clonotype comes from a middle-aged man who received an inactivated influenza vaccine. The CDR3 reads CASRGVALTDTEAFF. CDR3 in DNA: TGTGCCAGCAGGGGGGTGGCTCTGACGGACACTGAAGCTTTCTTT.